This T cell receptor beta chain derives from a study of CD8 T cells in Susac syndrome. Whole-study results and caveats: The total CD8+ repertoires contained around 15 Susac-specific public clones, and the CD8+ TEMRA repertoires contained about 5.

Germline CDR1 and CDR2: PRHDT and FYEKMQ (reference sequence). Trimming pared 3 bases from V and 4 bases from J, leaving 9 bases between. The CDR3 is 13 residues long. An input of 0.5 to 1 ug of RNA was subjected to reverse transcription using random hexamers. immunoSEQ multiplex PCR amplified TCR beta CDR3 across 54 Vbeta, 13 Jbeta. TCRdb re-derived calls from the immunoSEQ multiplex PCR reads in MiXCR, one entry per CDR3 protein. This sample has just over 2,500 distinct CDR3 sequences; roughly 80% occur once, and the top ten carry less than 20%. Comment on this clonotype: Its antigen is not known.

Staining with CD27 and CD45RA was used to define memory subsets for TEMRA sorting. The study sequenced total CD8+ cells as well as sorted CD8+ TEMRA cells. FACS was used to enrich TEMRA cells, whereas the CD8+ and CD4+ T cells were obtained by negative isolation. The chain couples TRBV13 to TRBJ1-2; D remains unclear. The receptor comes from a human donor with Susac syndrome. Material: CD8+ TEMRA cells from PBMCs. Specified subset: FACS-sorted terminally differentiated effector memory CD8+ T cells re-expressing CD45RA (CD8+ TEMRA). The CDR3 loop reads CASSFLGSYGYTF. DNA for the CDR3: TGTGCCAGCAGCTTCTTGGGGTCCTATGGCTACACCTTC.